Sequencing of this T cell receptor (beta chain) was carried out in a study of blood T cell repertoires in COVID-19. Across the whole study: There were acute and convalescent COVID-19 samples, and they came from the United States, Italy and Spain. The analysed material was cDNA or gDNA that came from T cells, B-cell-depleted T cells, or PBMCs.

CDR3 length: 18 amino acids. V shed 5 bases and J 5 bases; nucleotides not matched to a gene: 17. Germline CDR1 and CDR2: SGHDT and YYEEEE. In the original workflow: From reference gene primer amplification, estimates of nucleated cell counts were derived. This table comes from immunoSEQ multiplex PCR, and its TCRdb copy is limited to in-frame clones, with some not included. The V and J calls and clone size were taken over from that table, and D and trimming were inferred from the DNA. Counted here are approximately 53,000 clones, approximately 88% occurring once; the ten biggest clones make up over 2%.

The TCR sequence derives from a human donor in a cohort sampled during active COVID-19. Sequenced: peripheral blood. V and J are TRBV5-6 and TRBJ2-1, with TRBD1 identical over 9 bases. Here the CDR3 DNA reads TGTGCCAGCAGTCCGGGTATCTGGACAGGGGAGCAAGACAATGAGCAGTTCTTC. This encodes CASSPGIWTGEQDNEQFF. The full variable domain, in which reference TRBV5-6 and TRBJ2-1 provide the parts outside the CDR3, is DAGVTQSPTHLIKTRGQQVTLRCSPKSGHDTVSWYQQALGQGPQFIFQYYEEEERQRGNFPDRFSGHQFPNYSSELNVNALLLGDSALYLCASSPGIWTGEQDNEQFFGPGTRLTVL.